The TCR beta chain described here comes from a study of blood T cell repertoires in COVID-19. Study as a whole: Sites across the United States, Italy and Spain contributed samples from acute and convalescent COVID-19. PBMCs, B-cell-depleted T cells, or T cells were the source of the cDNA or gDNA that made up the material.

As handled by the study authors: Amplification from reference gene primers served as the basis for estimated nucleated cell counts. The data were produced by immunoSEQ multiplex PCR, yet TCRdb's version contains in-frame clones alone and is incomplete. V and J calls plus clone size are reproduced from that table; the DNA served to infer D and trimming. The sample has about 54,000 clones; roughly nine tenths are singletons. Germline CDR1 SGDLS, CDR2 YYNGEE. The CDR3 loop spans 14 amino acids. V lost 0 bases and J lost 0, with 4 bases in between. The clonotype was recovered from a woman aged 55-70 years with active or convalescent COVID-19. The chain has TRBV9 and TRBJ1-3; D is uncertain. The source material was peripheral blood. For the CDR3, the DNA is TGTGCCAGCAGCGTAGAGCCCTCTGGAAACACCATATATTTT. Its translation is CASSVEPSGNTIYF.